Listed below are T cell receptor beta chains from one sample, sequenced in a study of graft-versus-host responses after intestinal transplantation. Their specific antigens are unknown. Clones were sequenced by immunoSEQ multiplex PCR, and TCRdb holds only the in-frame ones, with some missing. The repertoire holds about 86,000 clones, with 75% to 95% as singletons. The sequencing used unstimulated CD8+ T cells sorted from spleen or lymph node cells, collected before intestinal transplant. The receptors were sampled from a human donor who received an intestinal transplant. Both conserved end residues are trimmed from each CDR3. A D gene is named only where the DNA matches it firmly.

J gene: TRBJ2-7
V gene: TRBV6-6
D gene: .
CDR3 protein: ASSPGTYYEQY

J gene: TRBJ2-1
V gene: TRBV19
D gene: TRBD2
CDR3 protein: ASSIGAGDYNEQF

J gene: TRBJ1-4
V gene: TRBV27
D gene: TRBD1
CDR3 protein: ASSSTGLREKLF

J gene: TRBJ2-7
V gene: TRBV9
D gene: .
CDR3 protein: ASSVDPSGSHEQY

J gene: TRBJ2-7
V gene: TRBV29-1
D gene: TRBD2
CDR3 protein: SASGGDISYEQY

J gene: TRBJ2-3
V gene: TRBV13
D gene: TRBD1
CDR3 protein: ASSATPTGGLLDTQY

J gene: TRBJ2-3
V gene: TRBV7-9
D gene: TRBD2
CDR3 protein: ASSLGVASGRTDTQY

J gene: TRBJ2-1
V gene: TRBV19
D gene: TRBD2
CDR3 protein: ASSTSGSNEQF

J gene: TRBJ2-7
V gene: TRBV18
D gene: TRBD1
CDR3 protein: ASSPARGYYEQY

J gene: TRBJ2-7
V gene: TRBV4-2
D gene: TRBD2
CDR3 protein: ASSPLLAESSYEQY

J gene: TRBJ2-1
V gene: TRBV5-1
D gene: .
CDR3 protein: ASSLGQAHEQF

J gene: TRBJ2-1
V gene: TRBV7-9
D gene: TRBD2
CDR3 protein: ASSLAQVGAGGSYNEQF

J gene: TRBJ2-7
V gene: TRBV19
D gene: TRBD2
CDR3 protein: ASSPLAGGYEQY

J gene: TRBJ2-7
V gene: TRBV6-5
D gene: .
CDR3 protein: ASSSGSYEQY

J gene: TRBJ2-7
V gene: TRBV27
D gene: .
CDR3 protein: ASSRGGREQY

J gene: TRBJ2-1
V gene: TRBV30
D gene: .
CDR3 protein: AWSPPGEQF

J gene: TRBJ1-5
V gene: TRBV4-1
D gene: .
CDR3 protein: ASSQGAQFGQSNQPQH

J gene: TRBJ2-5
V gene: TRBV28
D gene: TRBD2
CDR3 protein: ASSSGTSGSNVETQY

J gene: TRBJ1-2
V gene: TRBV7-8
D gene: TRBD1
CDR3 protein: ASSPLLGQGDYGYT

J gene: TRBJ2-7
V gene: TRBV9
D gene: TRBD1
CDR3 protein: ASSDGTGDFYEQY

J gene: TRBJ2-1
V gene: TRBV4-1
D gene: .
CDR3 protein: ASTQGVVGLPDEQF

J gene: TRBJ2-7
V gene: TRBV6-1
D gene: TRBD1
CDR3 protein: ASSAFRGSSYEQY

J gene: TRBJ2-3
V gene: TRBV7-9
D gene: .
CDR3 protein: ASSPSTDTQY

J gene: TRBJ1-1
V gene: TRBV28
D gene: TRBD1
CDR3 protein: ASTPTGSFTEAF

J gene: TRBJ2-1
V gene: TRBV9
D gene: .
CDR3 protein: ASSVGSYNEQF

J gene: TRBJ2-7
V gene: TRBV7-2
D gene: .
CDR3 protein: ASSLGPQGYEQY

J gene: TRBJ2-5
V gene: TRBV7-7
D gene: TRBD2
CDR3 protein: ASSLDATSRETQY